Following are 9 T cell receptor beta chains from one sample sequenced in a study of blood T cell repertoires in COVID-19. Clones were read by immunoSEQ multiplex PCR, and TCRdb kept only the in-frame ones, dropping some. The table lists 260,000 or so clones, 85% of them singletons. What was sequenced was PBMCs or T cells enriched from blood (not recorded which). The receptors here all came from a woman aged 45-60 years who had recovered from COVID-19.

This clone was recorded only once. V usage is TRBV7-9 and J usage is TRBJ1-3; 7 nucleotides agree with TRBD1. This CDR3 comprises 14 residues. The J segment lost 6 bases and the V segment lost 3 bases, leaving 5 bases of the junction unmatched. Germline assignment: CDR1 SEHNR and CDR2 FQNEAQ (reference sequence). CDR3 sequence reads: CASSLTGSPNTIYF. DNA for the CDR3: TGTGCCAGCAGCTTGACAGGGTCCCCAAACACCATATATTTT.

CDR3 sequence reads: CASSHYNEQFF. The CDR3, as DNA: TGTGCCAGCAGTCACTACAATGAGCAGTTCTTC. The rearrangement uses TRBV27 and TRBJ2-1; D is undetermined. Germline lookup yields CDR1 MNHEY and CDR2 SMNVEV (reference sequence). Trimming removed 5 bases from V and 3 bases from J, with 2 bases in between. This CDR3 comprises 11 residues.

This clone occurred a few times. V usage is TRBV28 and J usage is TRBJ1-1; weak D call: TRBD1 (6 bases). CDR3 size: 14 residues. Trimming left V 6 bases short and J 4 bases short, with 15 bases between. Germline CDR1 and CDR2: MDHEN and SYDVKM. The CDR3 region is CASSAPQGITEAFF. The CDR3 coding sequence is TGTGCCAGCAGCGCTCCTCAGGGGATCACTGAAGCTTTCTTT.

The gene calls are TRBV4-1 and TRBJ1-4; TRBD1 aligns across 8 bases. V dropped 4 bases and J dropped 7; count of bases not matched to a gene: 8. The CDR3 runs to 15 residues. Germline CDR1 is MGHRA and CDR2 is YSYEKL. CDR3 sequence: CASSLQDRGGEKLFF. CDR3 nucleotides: TGCGCCAGCAGCCTACAAGACAGGGGAGGTGAAAAACTGTTTTTT.

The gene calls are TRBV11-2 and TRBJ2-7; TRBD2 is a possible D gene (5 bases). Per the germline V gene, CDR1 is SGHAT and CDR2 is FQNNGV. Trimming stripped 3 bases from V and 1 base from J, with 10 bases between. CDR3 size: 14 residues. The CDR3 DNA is TGTGCCAGCAGCTTTGGCGGGCCATCCTACGAGCAGTACTTC. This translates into CASSFGGPSYEQYF.

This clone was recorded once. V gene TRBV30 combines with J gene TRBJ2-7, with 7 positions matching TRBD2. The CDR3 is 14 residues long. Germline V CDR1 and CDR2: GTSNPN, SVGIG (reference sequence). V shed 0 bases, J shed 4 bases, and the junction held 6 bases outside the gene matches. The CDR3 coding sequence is TGTGCCTGGAGTGTCGGCGGGGAGGGTTACGAGCAGTACTTC. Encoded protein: CAWSVGGEGYEQYF.

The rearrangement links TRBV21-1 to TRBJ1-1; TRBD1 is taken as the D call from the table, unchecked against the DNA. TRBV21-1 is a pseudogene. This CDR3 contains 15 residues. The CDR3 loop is CASSSRTGLFTEAFF. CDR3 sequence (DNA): TGTGCCAGCAGCAGTAGGACAGGGTTGTTCACTGAAGCTTTCTTT.

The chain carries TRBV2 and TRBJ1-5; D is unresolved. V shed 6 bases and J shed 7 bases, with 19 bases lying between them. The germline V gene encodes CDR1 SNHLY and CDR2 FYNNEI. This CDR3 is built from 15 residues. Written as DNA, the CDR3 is TGTGCCAGCAGGGCGGAGGCTGGAGCGGAACAGCCCCAGCATTTT. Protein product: CASRAEAGAEQPQHF. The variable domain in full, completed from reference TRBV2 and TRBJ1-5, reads EPEVTQTPSHQVTQMGQEVILRCVPISNHLYFYWYRQILGQKVEFLVSFYNNEISEKSEIFDDQFSVERPDGSNFTLKIRSTKLEDSAMYFCASRAEAGAEQPQHFGDGTRLSIL.

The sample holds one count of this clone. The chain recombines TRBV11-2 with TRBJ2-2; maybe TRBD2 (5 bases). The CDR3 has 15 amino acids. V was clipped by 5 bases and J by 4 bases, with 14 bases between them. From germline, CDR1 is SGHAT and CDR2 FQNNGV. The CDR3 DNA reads TGTGCCAGCAGCCGTCCCCGGACTCGCACCGGGGAGCTGTTTTTT. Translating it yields CASSRPRTRTGELFF.